Listed here are 29 T cell receptor beta chains from one sample, sequenced in a study of cytomegalovirus exposure and HLA in healthy donors. The PCR contained 60 Vbeta and 13 Jbeta primers. Data came from immunoSEQ multiplex PCR; TCRdb stores just in-frame clones and leaves some out. The profile covers about 170,000 clones, with approximately 81% appearing a single time and 2.5% taken by the ten largest. Specimen: PBMCs. These receptors were obtained from a young man in good health and CMV-seropositive.

Comments on this clone: Within the sample, other DNA sequences also encode this same CDR3. The chain has TRBV19 and TRBJ1-2, with a weak D call TRBD1 (5 bases). The germline V gene has CDR1 LNHDA and CDR2 SQIVND (reference sequence). This CDR3 spans 14 amino acids. Trimming took 3 bases from V and 4 from J, leaving 12 bases between them. The CDR3 is CASSIGQGGYGYTF. CDR3 DNA: TGTGCCAGTAGTATCGGGCAGGGAGGCTATGGCTACACCTTC.

The rearrangement uses TRBV5-6 and TRBJ2-7; 8 bases align to TRBD1. The germline V gene encodes CDR1 SGHDT and CDR2 YYEEEE. The CDR3 extends over 15 amino acids. The ends lost 1 base at V and 1 base at J; junction bases unmatched: 4. The CDR3 DNA reads as TGTGCCAGCAGCTTGCTAACAGGGGGTTCCTACGAGCAGTACGTC. Residues: CASSLLTGGSYEQYV.

The gene calls are TRBV5-6 and TRBJ1-2, with 10 bases fitting TRBD1. The CDR3 totals 18 residues. V lost 4 bases and J lost 0; bases outside the gene matches: 12. Germline CDR1 SGHDT, CDR2 YYEEEE. The CDR3 here is CASSLNRDRGLPNYGYTF. The CDR3 region has the DNA TGTGCCAGCAGCCTGAACCGGGACAGGGGACTACCTAACTATGGCTACACCTTC.

V usage is TRBV27 and J usage is TRBJ2-1; TRBD2 matches at 8 bases. Looked up from germline, CDR1 is MNHEY and CDR2 is SMNVEV (reference sequence). The V segment lost 4 bases and the J segment 3 bases; nucleotides outside the gene matches: 2. The CDR3 sequence is 14 residues long. CDR3 nucleotides: TGTGCCAGCAGTTACGGGAGGGTCTACAATGAGCAGTTCTTC. Translation gives CASSYGRVYNEQFF.

J is TRBJ2-1 and V is TRBV5-1; D may be TRBD2 (7 bases). Per the germline V gene, CDR1 is SGHRS and CDR2 is YFSETQ. Trimming removed 6 bases at V and 16 bases at J, with 26 bases between. This CDR3 is built from 14 residues. The CDR3 is CASTKGGEEWERFF. As DNA, the CDR3 is TGCGCCAGCACGAAGGGGGGGGAAGAGTGGGAACGATTCTTC.

Worth noting for this clone: One end of the junction varies from germline; a read error may be responsible. The chain couples TRBV19 to TRBJ2-1; tentative D call: TRBD2 (5 bases). Germline V lookup: CDR1 LNHDA, CDR2 SQIVND (reference sequence). The length of the CDR3 is 15 residues. CDR3 sequence reads: CASRFALASHNEQFF. CDR3 bases: TGTGCCAGTAGGTTCGCCCTAGCCTCCCACAATGAGCAGTTCTTC. The full variable domain, its missing parts supplied by reference TRBV19 and TRBJ2-1, is DGGITQSPKYLFRKEGQNVTLSCEQNLNHDAMYWYRQDPGQGLRLIYYSQIVNDFQKGDIAEGYSVSREKKESFPLTVTSAQKNPTAFYLCASRFALASHNEQFFGPGTRLTVL.

The chain joins TRBV28 to TRBJ2-3; D is unresolved. The germline V gene encodes CDR1 MDHEN and CDR2 SYDVKM. Trimming took off 5 bases at V and 3 bases at J, with 3 bases between the two ends. This CDR3 is built from 11 residues. CDR3 coding DNA: TGTGCCAGCAGTCAGACAGATACGCAGTATTTT. This codes for CASSQTDTQYF.

V is TRBV4-3 and J is TRBJ2-4; D is uncertain. This CDR3 spans 16 amino acids. Looked up from germline, CDR1 is LGHNA and CDR2 is YSLEER. The V gene lost 0 bases and the J gene lost 0 bases, with 9 bases spanning the gap. CDR3 loop: CASSQDAVVAKNIQYF. CDR3 bases: TGCGCCAGCAGCCAAGATGCGGTCGTAGCCAAAAACATTCAGTACTTC.

CDR3 DNA sequence: TGTGCCAGCAGTGAAACAGGGATGGCGGTGATCGGGCTGGGAAAACTGTTTTTT. As protein: CASSETGMAVIGLGKLFF. The gene calls are TRBV6-1 and TRBJ1-4; D may be TRBD1 (6 bases). Trimming removed 2 bases at V and 10 bases at J, with 26 bases between. Germline lookup yields CDR1 MNHNS and CDR2 SASEGT. This CDR3 has 18 amino acids.

The CDR3 reads CASRLVTGWNTEAFF. Written as DNA, the CDR3 is TGTGCAAGTCGCTTAGTAACAGGGTGGAACACTGAAGCTTTCTTT. The rearrangement uses TRBV12-2 and TRBJ1-1; the table calls TRBD1, which could not be checked here. TRBV12-2 counts as a pseudogene. There are 15 residues in the CDR3.

The chain is built from TRBV29-1 and TRBJ2-7, with TRBD1 matching over 9 bases. V lost 5 bases and J lost 1; bases outside the gene matches: 3. In germline, CDR1 is SQVTM, CDR2 ANQGSEA. The CDR3 totals 13 residues. This chain's CDR3 is CSVLTGGSYEQYF. In DNA, the CDR3 is TGCAGCGTTCTGACAGGGGGATCCTACGAGCAGTACTTC.

The CDR3 sequence: CASKKGGQGGEKLFF. DNA for the CDR3: TGTGCCAGCAAAAAGGGGGGACAGGGAGGCGAAAAACTGTTTTTT. The genes are TRBV2 and TRBJ1-4; TRBD1 matches at 9 bases. With V trimmed by 7 bases and J by 8 bases, 11 bases remained unmatched. The germline CDR1 and CDR2 sequences are SNHLY and FYNNEI. This CDR3 has 15 residues.

The sample holds a few counts of this clone. For the CDR3, the DNA is TGTGCCAGCAGCCCCCCGTCGGGAGGTTTTGCGTTCTTC. This sequence encodes CASSPPSGGFAFF. This chain joins TRBV7-9 and TRBJ2-1; 7 bases match TRBD2. Germline V gene lookup returns CDR1 SEHNR and CDR2 FQNEAQ (reference sequence). V dropped 5 bases and J dropped 15; count of bases not matched to a gene: 13. This CDR3 region has 13 residues. The variable domain in full, with the rest retrieved from reference TRBV7-9 and TRBJ2-1, is DTGVSQNPRHKITKRGQNVTFRCDPISEHNRLYWYRQTLGQGPEFLTYFQNEAQLEKSRLLSDRFSAERPKGSFSTLEIQRTEQGDSAMYLCASSPPSGGFAFFGPGTRLTVL.

This chain connects TRBV7-2 to TRBJ2-6; no reliable D call. CDR1 and CDR2 (germline): SGHTA, FQGNSA. The CDR3 covers 18 residues. V was pared by 1 base and J by 0 bases, with 13 bases between. CDR3 in DNA: TGTGCCAGCAGCTTAGTTGGTTATTTTAGCTCTGGGGCCAACGTCCTGACTTTC. Protein: CASSLVGYFSSGANVLTF.

The gene calls are TRBV9 and TRBJ1-2, with 7 nucleotides matching TRBD1. V lost 4 bases to trimming and J lost 8 bases; unmatched junction nucleotides: 11. This CDR3 has 14 residues. The germline gives CDR1 SGDLS, CDR2 YYNGEE. The CDR3: CASSHRGRAGGYTF. CDR3 in DNA: TGTGCCAGCAGCCACAGGGGACGAGCGGGCGGCTACACCTTC. Full variable domain (missing parts from reference TRBV9 and TRBJ1-2): DSGVTQTPKHLITATGQRVTLRCSPRSGDLSVYWYQQSLDQGLQFLIQYYNGEERAKGNILERFSAQQFPDLHSELNLSSLELGDSALYFCASSHRGRAGGYTFGSGTRLTVV.

In DNA, the CDR3 is TGTGCCATCAGCTCCGGGACAGGGGGAGGGGAGACCCAGTACTTC. It yields the protein CAISSGTGGGETQYF. V is TRBV10-3 and J is TRBJ2-5; 11 bases map to TRBD1. Germline lookup yields CDR1 ENHRY and CDR2 SYGVKD. With V trimmed by 6 bases and J by 5 bases, 8 bases remained unmatched. CDR3 length: 15 residues.

V is TRBV5-4 and J is TRBJ2-1; TRBD1 matches at 7 bases. The CDR3 contains 15 residues. Germline assignment: CDR1 SGHNT and CDR2 YYREEE (reference sequence). Trimming cost V 4 bases and J 0 bases; bases outside gene matches: 4. The CDR3 here is CASSTTGSSYNEQFF. In DNA, the CDR3 is TGTGCCAGCAGCACGACAGGGAGCTCCTACAATGAGCAGTTCTTC.

The rearrangement joins TRBV7-8 to TRBJ1-5, with TRBD1 as a possible D gene (6 bases). Germline V gene data show CDR1 as SGHVS and CDR2 as FQNEAQ. V lost 0 bases, J lost 7 bases, and 13 bases lay in between. The CDR3 covers 15 residues. The CDR3 DNA follows: TGTGCCAGCAGCTTAGCCTTGGGGGCGAGACAGCCCCAGCATTTT. The encoded protein is CASSLALGARQPQHF.

This clone is a singleton in its sample. This chain connects TRBV27 to TRBJ2-3, with D unresolved. Germline CDR1 is MNHEY and CDR2 is SMNVEV (reference sequence). Deletions cut 2 bases from V and 2 bases from J, with 11 bases between. The CDR3 totals 15 residues. For the CDR3, the DNA is TGTGCCAGCAGTTTACAAGCTCTATCCACAGATACGCAGTATTTT. Amino acid sequence: CASSLQALSTDTQYF.

In this sample, this clone turned up a few times. The V gene is TRBV14, the J gene TRBJ2-5; D call uncertain. CDR3 size: 15 residues. CDR1 is SGHDN, CDR2 FVKESK, per germline. V was shortened by 1 base and J by 1 base, with 10 bases between the two germline ends. CDR3 DNA sequence: TGTGCCAGCAGCCAAGGGGCAGTTGGCCAAGAGACCCAGTACTTC. This encodes CASSQGAVGQETQYF.

The chain recombines TRBV14 with TRBJ2-5; the D is unclear. With 4 bases removed from V and 0 bases from J, the gap between germline ends came to 6 bases. Germline V gene sequence: CDR1 SGHDN, CDR2 FVKESK. The CDR3 has 13 amino acids. CDR3 coding DNA: TGTGCCAGCAGCCTGCAGTACCAAGAGACCCAGTACTTC. Protein product: CASSLQYQETQYF.

The gene calls are TRBV7-3 and TRBJ2-2; possible D gene TRBD1, 5 bases. Germline CDR1 and CDR2: SGHTA and FQGTGA. CDR3 length: 14 residues. Trimming took off 5 bases at V and 7 bases at J, with 14 bases between the two ends. This CDR3 is CASSPTGISGELFF. In nucleotides, the CDR3 is TGTGCCAGCAGCCCCACAGGAATTAGCGGGGAGCTGTTTTTT.

The gene calls are TRBV28 and TRBJ1-2, with TRBD1 as a possible D gene (5 bases). Germline assignment: CDR1 MDHEN and CDR2 SYDVKM. Trimming shortened V by 6 bases and J by 4 bases, and 12 bases separated the two germline ends. CDR3 length equals 13 residues. This CDR3 is CASSKQERYGYTF. The CDR3 DNA follows: TGTGCCAGCAGCAAACAGGAGCGCTATGGCTACACCTTC.

The chain couples TRBV4-3 to TRBJ2-3; TRBD2 aligns across 9 bases. Germline CDR1 reads LGHNA; CDR2 reads YSLEER. The CDR3 runs to 17 residues. V shed 1 base and J 2 bases; nucleotides not matched to a gene: 7. This chain's CDR3 is CASSQGSVAGDTDTQYF. Here the CDR3 DNA reads TGCGCCAGCAGCCAAGGGTCGGTAGCGGGAGACACAGATACGCAGTATTTT.

V is TRBV7-9 and J is TRBJ1-4; D gene uncertain. This CDR3 is built from 14 residues. The V gene's germline CDR1 is SEHNR and CDR2 FQNEAQ (reference sequence). Trimming cost V 0 bases and J 4 bases, with 6 bases left between them. For the CDR3, the DNA is TGTGCCAGCAGCTTAGCAGACTTTAATGAAAAACTGTTTTTT. The encoded protein is CASSLADFNEKLFF. Full variable domain (rest looked up from reference TRBV7-9 and TRBJ1-4): DTGVSQNPRHKITKRGQNVTFRCDPISEHNRLYWYRQTLGQGPEFLTYFQNEAQLEKSRLLSDRFSAERPKGSFSTLEIQRTEQGDSAMYLCASSLADFNEKLFFGSGTQLSVL.

V is TRBV7-2 and J is TRBJ1-2, with D hard to call. The CDR3 is 14 amino acids. V lost 3 bases, J lost 9 bases, and 17 bases lay in between. Germline V gene sequence: CDR1 SGHTA, CDR2 FQGNSA. DNA for the CDR3: TGTGCCAGCAGCTTGGATGGTAATGGGCAGAGCTACACCTTC. Protein product: CASSLDGNGQSYTF.

The genes are TRBV9 and TRBJ1-2; TRBD1 agrees at 7 bases. Germline V gene data show CDR1 as SGDLS and CDR2 as YYNGEE. CDR3 size: 15 residues. Trimming cost V 0 bases and J 4 bases; bases outside gene matches: 6. The CDR3 sequence: CASSVDGSGGYGYTF. The CDR3 DNA is TGTGCCAGCAGCGTAGATGGGTCAGGGGGCTATGGCTACACCTTC. The entire variable domain, with the rest obtained from reference TRBV9 and TRBJ1-2, is as follows: DSGVTQTPKHLITATGQRVTLRCSPRSGDLSVYWYQQSLDQGLQFLIQYYNGEERAKGNILERFSAQQFPDLHSELNLSSLELGDSALYFCASSVDGSGGYGYTFGSGTRLTVV.

The rearrangement links TRBV28 to TRBJ2-5; D might be TRBD2 (6 bases). The CDR3 has 13 residues. V gave up 6 bases and J gave up 1 base, with 9 bases separating them. The germline gives CDR1 MDHEN, CDR2 SYDVKM. For the CDR3, the DNA is TGTGCCAGCAGGGGGACTTTCCAAGAGACCCAGTACTTC. Translating gives CASRGTFQETQYF.

The V gene is TRBV18, the J gene TRBJ1-5; TRBD1 matches at 8 bases. V gave up 4 bases and J gave up 2 bases; unmatched junction bases: 1. Germline CDR1 KGHSH, CDR2 LQKENI. The CDR3 is 14 residues long. The CDR3 sequence is CASSLTGGNQPQHF. The CDR3, as DNA: TGTGCCAGCTCACTGACAGGGGGCAATCAGCCCCAGCATTTT. The full variable domain, completed using reference TRBV18 and TRBJ1-5, is NAGVMQNPRHLVRRRGQEARLRCSPMKGHSHVYWYRQLPEEGLKFMVYLQKENIIDESGMPKERFSAEFPKEGPSILRIQQVVRGDSAAYFCASSLTGGNQPQHFGDGTRLSIL.